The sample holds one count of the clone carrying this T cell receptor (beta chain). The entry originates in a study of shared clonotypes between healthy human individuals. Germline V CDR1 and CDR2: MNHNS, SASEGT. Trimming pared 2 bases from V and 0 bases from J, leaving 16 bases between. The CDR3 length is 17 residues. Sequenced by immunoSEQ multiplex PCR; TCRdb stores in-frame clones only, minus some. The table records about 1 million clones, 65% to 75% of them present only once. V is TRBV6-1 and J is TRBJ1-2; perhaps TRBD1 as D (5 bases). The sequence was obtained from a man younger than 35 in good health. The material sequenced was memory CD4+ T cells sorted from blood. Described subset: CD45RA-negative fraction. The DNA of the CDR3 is TGTGCCAGCAGTGAAATGGGACGGAGCTTAGCTAACTATGGCTACACCTTC. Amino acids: CASSEMGRSLANYGYTF.